The rows below give T cell receptor beta chains drawn from one sample of a study of blood T cell repertoires in COVID-19. Sequenced by immunoSEQ multiplex PCR; TCRdb stores in-frame clones only, minus some. This table has 200,000 or so clones, 85% appearing once. Sequenced: peripheral blood. These receptors came from a man aged 55 to 70 with COVID-19, enrolled during active disease. CDR3s include the opening cysteine and the closing phenylalanine or tryptophan. Fields, in order: clone size, J gene, V gene, CDR3 protein. Size is stated for part of the rows, as once, few or many counts, or as a class when the clone is expanded.

>NA|TRBJ1-1|TRBV7-2
CASSPGAMISAFF
>NA|TRBJ1-1|TRBV4-2
CASSQDLPRNTEAFF
>few|TRBJ1-6|TRBV5-4
CASSKGQGTQESPLHF
>NA|TRBJ1-1|TRBV6-5
CASSYWGQGSIEAFF
>NA|TRBJ2-2|TRBV11-2
CASREGTGELFF
>NA|TRBJ1-1|TRBV7-3
CASSLGGEATEAFF
>few|TRBJ1-5|TRBV5-4
CASSRGKDQPQHF
>NA|TRBJ1-1|TRBV6-5
CASSNPPAGTFF
>NA|TRBJ2-1|TRBV18
CASSLQDSTYNEQFF
>NA|TRBJ2-7|TRBV28
CASRPSGRAYEQYF
>NA|TRBJ2-5|TRBV5-1
CASSSSGGPPKETQYF
>NA|TRBJ1-2|TRBV29-1
CSVEDRTGYGYTF
>few|TRBJ2-6|TRBV28
CASSEGGSGANVLTF
>NA|TRBJ2-1|TRBV27
CASSSHQGGIYNEQFF
>NA|TRBJ1-5|TRBV6-2/TRBV6-3
CASSLQGLQNQPQHF
>NA|TRBJ2-7|TRBV11-2
CASSLGGTDSYEQYF
>NA|TRBJ1-5|TRBV18
CASSRDINQPQHF
>NA|TRBJ2-7|TRBV29-1
CSATDVPYEQYF
>NA|TRBJ2-3|TRBV9
CASSPLAGGSTDTQYF
>NA|TRBJ2-2|TRBV29-1
CSGGNGGDTGELFF
>NA|TRBJ2-7|TRBV2
CASSLAETYEQYF
>once|TRBJ1-1|TRBV11-2
CASSLTWDMNTEAFF
>NA|TRBJ1-3|TRBV7-2
CASSSTGVSGNTIYF
>NA|TRBJ2-5|TRBV5-4
CASSLGGQGGETQYF
>NA|TRBJ1-5|TRBV4-1
CASSQDTPRGHNQPQHF
>NA|TRBJ1-2|TRBV19
CASSIEGGARSFGYTF
>NA|TRBJ1-1|TRBV6-5
CASSEVERGGQAFF
>NA|TRBJ1-6|TRBV6-5
CASSRDRDNSPLHF
>NA|TRBJ1-2|TRBV27
CASSPLDRVPYGYTF